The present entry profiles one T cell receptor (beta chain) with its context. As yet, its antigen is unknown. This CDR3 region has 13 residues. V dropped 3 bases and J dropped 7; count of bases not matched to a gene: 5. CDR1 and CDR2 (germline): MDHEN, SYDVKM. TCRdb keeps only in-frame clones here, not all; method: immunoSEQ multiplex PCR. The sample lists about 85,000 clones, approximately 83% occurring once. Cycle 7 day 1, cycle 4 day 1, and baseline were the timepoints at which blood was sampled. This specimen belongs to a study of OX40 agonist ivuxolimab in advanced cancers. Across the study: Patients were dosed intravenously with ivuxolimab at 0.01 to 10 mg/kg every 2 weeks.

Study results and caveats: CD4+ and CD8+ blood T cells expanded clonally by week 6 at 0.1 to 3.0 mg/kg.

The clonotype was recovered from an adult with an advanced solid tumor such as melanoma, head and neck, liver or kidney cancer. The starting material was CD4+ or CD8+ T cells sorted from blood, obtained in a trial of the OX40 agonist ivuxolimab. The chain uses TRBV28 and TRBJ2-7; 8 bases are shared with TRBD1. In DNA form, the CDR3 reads TGTGCCAGCAGTTTTCAGGGGGCCGGGGAGCAGTACTTC. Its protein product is CASSFQGAGEQYF.